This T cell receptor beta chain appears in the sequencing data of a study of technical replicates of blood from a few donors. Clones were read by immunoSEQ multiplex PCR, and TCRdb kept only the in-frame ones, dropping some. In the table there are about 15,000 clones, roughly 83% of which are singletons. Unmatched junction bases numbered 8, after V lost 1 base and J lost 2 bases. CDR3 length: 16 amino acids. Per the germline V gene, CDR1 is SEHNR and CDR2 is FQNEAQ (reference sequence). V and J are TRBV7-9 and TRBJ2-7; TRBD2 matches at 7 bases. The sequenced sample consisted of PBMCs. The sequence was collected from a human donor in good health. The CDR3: CASSLVGRARAYEQYF. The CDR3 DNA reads TGTGCCAGCAGCTTAGTTGGGAGGGCCAGGGCCTACGAGCAGTACTTC. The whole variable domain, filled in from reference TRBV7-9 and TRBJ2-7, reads DTGVSQNPRHKITKRGQNVTFRCDPISEHNRLYWYRQTLGQGPEFLTYFQNEAQLEKSRLLSDRFSAERPKGSFSTLEIQRTEQGDSAMYLCASSLVGRARAYEQYFGPGTRLTVT.